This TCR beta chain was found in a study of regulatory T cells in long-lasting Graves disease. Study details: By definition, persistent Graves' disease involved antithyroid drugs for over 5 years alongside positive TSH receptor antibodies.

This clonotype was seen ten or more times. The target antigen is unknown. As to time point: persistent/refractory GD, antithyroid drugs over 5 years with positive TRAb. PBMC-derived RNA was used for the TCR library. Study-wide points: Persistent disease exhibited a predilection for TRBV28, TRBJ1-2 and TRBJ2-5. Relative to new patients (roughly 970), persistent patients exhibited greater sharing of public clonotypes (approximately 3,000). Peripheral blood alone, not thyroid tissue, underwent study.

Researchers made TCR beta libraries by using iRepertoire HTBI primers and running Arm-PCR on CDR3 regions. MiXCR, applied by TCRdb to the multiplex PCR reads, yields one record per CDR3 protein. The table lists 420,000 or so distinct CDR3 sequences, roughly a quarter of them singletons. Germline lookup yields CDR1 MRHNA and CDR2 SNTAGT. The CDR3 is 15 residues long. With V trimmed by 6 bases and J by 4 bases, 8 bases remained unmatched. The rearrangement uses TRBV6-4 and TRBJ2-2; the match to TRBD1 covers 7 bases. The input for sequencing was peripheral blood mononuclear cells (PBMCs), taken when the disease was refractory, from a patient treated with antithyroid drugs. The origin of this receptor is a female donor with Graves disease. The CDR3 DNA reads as TGTGCCAGCAGGGGGAAGGGGGCGAGCACCGGGGAGCTGTTTTTT. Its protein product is CASRGKGASTGELFF.